This is a list of T cell receptor beta chains from one sample in a study of CD8 T cells in ankylosing spondylitis. TCRdb re-called the 5' RACE reads with MiXCR, one entry per CDR3 protein. This table holds approximately 200,000 distinct CDR3 sequences, 10% to 15% found once. The sequencing sample was made of blood, either unsorted or a sorted T cell fraction (not recorded which). These receptor sequences come from a female donor with ankylosing spondylitis or in good health (not recorded which). CDR3s include the opening cysteine and the closing phenylalanine or tryptophan. D genes are given only for firm matches. Rows may omit the clone size; those that give it use once, few, many or a size class.

CDR3aa,CDR3nt,j_gene,abundance,d_gene,v_gene
CASSIDEPDTQYF,TGTGCCAGTAGTATAGACGAACCAGATACGCAGTATTTT,TRBJ2-3,many,-,TRBV19
CASSLPLGQDLFGLAGGRETQYF,TGTGCCAGCAGCCTACCCCTCGGACAGGACCTCTTTGGACTAGCGGGAGGTCGAGAGACCCAGTACTTC,TRBJ2-5,-,TRBD2,TRBV4-2
CASSSYLGVQENQYF,TGTGCCAGCAGCTCCTATCTCGGGGTTCAAGAGAACCAGTACTTC,TRBJ2-5,-,-,TRBV7-9
CSARGGVLTDTQYF,TGCAGTGCTAGAGGGGGAGTCCTCACAGATACGCAGTATTTT,TRBJ2-3,few,-,TRBV20-1
CATSRGDNEQFF,TGTGCCACCAGCAGAGGCGACAATGAGCAGTTCTTC,TRBJ2-1,few,-,TRBV15
CASSPWELDTGELFF,TGTGCCAGCAGCCCTTGGGAATTGGACACCGGGGAGCTGTTTTTT,TRBJ2-2,many,-,TRBV7-2
CASSFFETGGNSPLHF,TGTGCCAGCAGCTTTTTTGAAACAGGGGGAAATTCACCCCTCCACTTT,TRBJ1-6,many,TRBD1,TRBV7-9
CASSLGSGITTDTQYF,TGTGCCAGCAGCTTAGGAAGCGGGATTACCACAGATACGCAGTATTTT,TRBJ2-3,few,TRBD2,TRBV7-2
CASSRSEAAEQFF,TGTGCCAGCAGCCGCTCCGAGGCGGCGGAGCAGTTCTTC,TRBJ2-1,many,-,TRBV11-2
CASSFPPGFSYNEQFF,TGTGCCAGCAGTTTTCCCCCAGGGTTCTCCTACAATGAGCAGTTCTTC,TRBJ2-1,-,-,TRBV12-3/TRBV12-4
CASSSGSTNTGELFF,TGTGCCAGCAGTTCGGGGAGTACGAACACCGGGGAGCTGTTTTTT,TRBJ2-2,few,-,TRBV6-2/TRBV6-3
CSAGSNVVNTEAFF,TGCAGTGCCGGCAGTAACGTAGTGAACACTGAAGCTTTCTTT,TRBJ1-1,few,-,TRBV20-1
CASSLNGAFSTDTQYF,TGTGCCAGCAGCTTGAACGGCGCCTTTAGCACAGATACGCAGTATTTT,TRBJ2-3,few,-,TRBV7-2
CASSLVRGILMNTEAFF,TGTGCCAGCAGTTTGGTCAGGGGGATCCTCATGAACACTGAAGCTTTCTTT,TRBJ1-1,many,TRBD1,TRBV12-3/TRBV12-4
CASSQELPSGNTIYF,TGCGCCAGCAGCCAAGAGTTGCCCTCTGGAAACACCATATATTTT,TRBJ1-3,-,-,TRBV4-1
CASSRDLGSGNTIYF,TGTGCCAGCAGTCGGGACCTTGGATCTGGAAACACCATATATTTT,TRBJ1-3,few,-,TRBV2
CATSERGQALSDEQFF,TGTGCCACCAGTGAACGAGGGCAGGCTTTGAGCGATGAGCAGTTCTTC,TRBJ2-1,many,-,TRBV24-1
CASSSTQGGTEAFF,TGCGCCAGCAGCTCCACACAGGGGGGCACTGAAGCTTTCTTT,TRBJ1-1,few,TRBD1,TRBV5-1
CATSPGMDYNEQFF,TGTGCCACCAGCCCAGGGATGGACTACAATGAGCAGTTCTTC,TRBJ2-1,-,-,TRBV15
CASSLLLGNQPQHF,TGTGCCAGCAGTTTACTGCTGGGGAATCAGCCCCAGCATTTT,TRBJ1-5,many,-,TRBV12-3/TRBV12-4
CASSSGLAGSQETQYF,TGCGCCAGCAGCTCGGGACTAGCGGGGTCCCAAGAGACCCAGTACTTC,TRBJ2-5,-,TRBD2,TRBV5-1
CASSLSGSTYEQYF,TGTGCCAGCAGTTTATCTGGGTCAACCTACGAGCAGTACTTC,TRBJ2-7,many,-,TRBV28
CASSHGVRGAFF,TGTGCCAGCAGCCATGGGGTTCGGGGAGCTTTCTTT,TRBJ1-1,-,-,TRBV11-2
CASSLIAGGTDTQYF,TGTGCCAGCAGCCTAATAGCGGGAGGCACAGATACGCAGTATTTT,TRBJ2-3,-,TRBD2,TRBV7-3
CASSSLAGINTEAFF,TGTGCCAGCAGCTCCCTGGCGGGCATTAACACTGAAGCTTTCTTT,TRBJ1-1,medium-sized,-,TRBV7-2
CASSLSGTSRYNEQFF,TGTGCCAGCAGTTTATCTGGGACTAGCAGGTACAATGAGCAGTTCTTC,TRBJ2-1,many,TRBD2,TRBV12-3/TRBV12-4
CASSPPGQGVRDSPLHF,TGTGCCAGCAGCCCGCCGGGACAGGGGGTACGTGATTCACCCCTCCACTTT,TRBJ1-6,-,TRBD1,TRBV7-2
CASSLGLAGVGETQYF,TGTGCCAGCAGCTTAGGACTAGCGGGAGTCGGGGAGACCCAGTACTTC,TRBJ2-5,many,TRBD2,TRBV7-9
CSVHEGNEQFF,TGCAGCGTTCACGAGGGCAATGAGCAGTTCTTC,TRBJ2-1,many,-,TRBV29-1
CASARGGGPRSDNEQFF,TGCGCCAGTGCCCGTGGGGGAGGCCCCCGGTCGGATAATGAGCAGTTCTTC,TRBJ2-1,many,-,TRBV10-2
CASSQRDRGLLDPEAFF,TGTGCCAGCAGCCAAAGGGACAGGGGCCTCCTAGACCCTGAAGCTTTCTTT,TRBJ1-1,few,TRBD1,TRBV4-2
CASSPDRGIAKNIQYF,TGTGCCAGCAGCCCAGACAGGGGAATAGCCAAAAACATTCAGTACTTC,TRBJ2-4,many,TRBD1,TRBV6-2/TRBV6-3
CASSLVLAGGYYEQYF,TGTGCCAGCAGCTTAGTACTAGCGGGAGGATACTACGAGCAGTACTTC,TRBJ2-7,-,TRBD2,TRBV11-2
CASSFFQGGMNTEAFF,TGTGCCAGCAGTTTCTTCCAGGGCGGCATGAACACTGAAGCTTTCTTT,TRBJ1-1,few,-,TRBV27
CASSRDSNYGYTF,TGTGCCAGCAGCCGGGACAGTAACTATGGCTACACCTTC,TRBJ1-2,many,TRBD1,TRBV5-4
CASSLFWGNNQPQHF,TGTGCCAGCAGCTTATTCTGGGGGAACAATCAGCCCCAGCATTTT,TRBJ1-5,-,-,TRBV7-2
CASTSGGSGRGYEQYF,TGTGCCAGCACGTCCGGAGGGAGCGGGAGAGGCTACGAGCAGTACTTC,TRBJ2-7,many,TRBD2,TRBV12-3/TRBV12-4
CSGFSPGSYEQFF,TGCAGTGGGTTCAGTCCAGGTAGCTATGAGCAGTTCTTC,TRBJ2-1,-,-,TRBV20-1
CASSSTSSNEQFF,TGCGCCAGCAGCTCGACTAGCAGCAATGAGCAGTTCTTC,TRBJ2-1,-,TRBD2,TRBV5-1
CSASLAMAGNNEQFF,TGCAGTGCTAGTCTAGCGATGGCGGGGAATAATGAGCAGTTCTTC,TRBJ2-1,-,-,TRBV20-1
CASSLDLGQETQYF,TGTGCCAGCAGCTTGGACTTGGGGCAAGAGACCCAGTACTTC,TRBJ2-5,few,-,TRBV7-8
CATSDPAGGSSYNEQFF,TGTGCCACCAGTGACCCGGCGGGAGGGAGCTCCTACAATGAGCAGTTCTTC,TRBJ2-1,many,TRBD2,TRBV24-1
CASSDDIAQRGELFF,TGTGCCAGCAGTGACGATATCGCCCAGAGAGGGGAGCTGTTTTTT,TRBJ2-2,many,-,TRBV2
CASSPADSNQPQHF,TGTGCCAGCAGTCCAGCAGACAGCAATCAGCCCCAGCATTTT,TRBJ1-5,many,-,TRBV12-3/TRBV12-4
CSVYDYNTGELFF,TGCAGCGTTTACGACTATAACACCGGGGAGCTGTTTTTT,TRBJ2-2,-,-,TRBV29-1